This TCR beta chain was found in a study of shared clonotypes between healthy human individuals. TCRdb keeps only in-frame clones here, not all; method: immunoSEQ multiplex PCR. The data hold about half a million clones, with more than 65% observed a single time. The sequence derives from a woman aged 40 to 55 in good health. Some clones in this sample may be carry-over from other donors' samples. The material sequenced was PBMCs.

The CDR3 nucleotides are TGTGCCAGCAGCTTAGCTGTCGGTGTTTGGGAGACCCAGTACTTC. Translated: CASSLAVGVWETQYF. V and J are TRBV7-9 and TRBJ2-5; the D is unclear. V was shortened by 0 bases and J by 5 bases, with 13 bases between the two germline ends. CDR3 size: 15 residues. From germline, CDR1 is SEHNR and CDR2 FQNEAQ (reference sequence).